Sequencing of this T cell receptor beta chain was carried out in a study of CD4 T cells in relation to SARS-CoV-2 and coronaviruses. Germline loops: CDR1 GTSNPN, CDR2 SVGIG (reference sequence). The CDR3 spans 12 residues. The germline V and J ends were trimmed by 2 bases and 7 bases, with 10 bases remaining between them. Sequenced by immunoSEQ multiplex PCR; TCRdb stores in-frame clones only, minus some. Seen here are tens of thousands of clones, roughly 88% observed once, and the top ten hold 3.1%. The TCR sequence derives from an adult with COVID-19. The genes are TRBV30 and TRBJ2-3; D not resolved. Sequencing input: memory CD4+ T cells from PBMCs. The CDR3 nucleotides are TGTGCCTGGAGTACCGGAGCAAATACGCAGTATTTT. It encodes CAWSTGANTQYF. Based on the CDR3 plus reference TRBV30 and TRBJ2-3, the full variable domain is SQTIHQWPATLVQPVGSPLSLECTVEGTSNPNLYWYRQAAGRGLQLLFYSVGIGQISSEVPQNLSASRPQDRQFILSSKKLLLSDSGFYLCAWSTGANTQYFGPGTRLTVL.